Listed here are 8 T cell receptor beta chains from one sample, sequenced in a study of sequential checkpoint blockade in melanoma (dated by TCRdb to the late 2010s). In the paper's terms, the treatment or condition label means: randomized to nivolumab then ipilimumab (arm A) or the reverse (arm B). Library prep was done by the immunoSEQ multiplex PCR assay. The source is immuneACCESS, and TCRdb retained only in-frame sequences with V and J called. Part of the clones is not carried over; for the studies checked, unresolved V genes explain less than half of this, and the remainder is unexplained. The sample data list 4,500 to 6,000 clones, and around 73% of these were observed just once. The ten largest make up about three fifths of the sample. Source: CD8+ T cells sorted from blood (inferred from file names), taken from a patient given nivolumab and ipilimumab in sequence. All receptors come from a human donor with melanoma.

This rearrangement joins TRBV4-3 to TRBJ1-4; a weak D match, TRBD1 (5 bases). Germline assignment: CDR1 LGHNA and CDR2 YSLEER. The CDR3 length is 15 residues. The V and J ends lost 0 bases and 12 bases respectively, with 17 bases between them. The DNA for the CDR3 is TGCGCCAGCAGCCAAGATGGATTAGGGCTAGGGGAACTGTTTTTT. Protein product: CASSQDGLGLGELFF.

This chain connects TRBV6-5 to TRBJ1-2, with TRBD1 identical over 12 bases. Looked up from germline, CDR1 is MNHEY and CDR2 is SVGAGI. V dropped 6 bases and J dropped 3; count of bases not matched to a gene: 5. This CDR3 has 15 residues. The CDR3 nucleotides read TGTGCCAGCAGGATGGGACAGGGGGCTTACTATGGCTACACCTTC. Encoded protein: CASRMGQGAYYGYTF.

This chain joins TRBV7-6 and TRBJ2-7; D is undetermined. The germline gives CDR1 SGHVS, CDR2 FNYEAQ. This CDR3 contains 15 residues. Trimming took 2 bases from V and 0 from J, leaving 11 bases between them. The CDR3 here is CASSLNPSSSYEQYF. DNA of the CDR3: TGTGCCAGCAGCTTAAATCCGTCGAGCTCCTACGAGCAGTACTTC. Looking up the rest from reference TRBV7-6 and TRBJ2-7 gives the full variable domain: GAGVSQSPRYKVTKRGQDVALRCDPISGHVSLYWYRQALGQGPEFLTYFNYEAQQDKSGLPNDRFSAERPEGSISTLTIQRTEQRDSAMYRCASSLNPSSSYEQYFGPGTRLTVT.

The chain couples TRBV5-4 to TRBJ1-2, with 9 bases lining up with TRBD1. This CDR3 is built from 14 residues. V lost 5 bases, J lost 6 bases, and 8 bases stayed unmatched. Germline V gene data show CDR1 as SGHNT and CDR2 as YYREEE (reference sequence). The DNA for the CDR3 is TGTGCCAGCAGAACAACAGGGGGCTGGAATGGCTACACCTTC. Translation gives CASRTTGGWNGYTF.

V and J are TRBV5-5 and TRBJ2-7; D perhaps matches TRBD2 (6 bases). Looked up from germline, CDR1 is SGHKS and CDR2 is YYEKEE (reference sequence). V was cut by 4 bases and J by 2 bases, with 13 bases left in between. The CDR3 is 14 amino acids. The CDR3 sequence: CASSPWDSTYEQYF. For the CDR3, the DNA is TGTGCCAGCAGCCCCTGGGACTCAACCTACGAGCAGTACTTC. Together with reference TRBV5-5 and TRBJ2-7, the CDR3 gives the full variable domain: DAGVTQSPTHLIKTRGQQVTLRCSPISGHKSVSWYQQVLGQGPQFIFQYYEKEERGRGNFPDRFSARQFPNYSSELNVNALLLGDSALYLCASSPWDSTYEQYFGPGTRLTVT.

V usage is TRBV29-1 and J usage is TRBJ2-1; TRBD2 matches at 10 bases. The CDR3 is 15 residues long. The V gene's germline CDR1 is SQVTM and CDR2 ANQGSEA. Trimming at V came to 1 base and at J to 5 bases, leaving 5 bases not matched to a gene. In DNA, the CDR3 is TGCAGCGTTGAAGGCGGACTAGCGGTACACAATGAGCAGTTCTTC. It yields the protein CSVEGGLAVHNEQFF.

The V and J genes are TRBV6-5 and TRBJ1-3, with TRBD1 identical over 9 bases. The CDR3 spans 16 residues. From germline, CDR1 is MNHEY and CDR2 SVGAGI. V shed 0 bases and J 4 bases; nucleotides not matched to a gene: 4. The CDR3 DNA reads TGTGCCAGCAGTTACTCCGGGACAGGGTCCGGAAACACCATATATTTT. It translates to CASSYSGTGSGNTIYF.

Only a few counts were recorded for this clone. The genes are TRBV29-1 and TRBJ2-4, with TRBD2 matching 7 bases. V lost 5 bases, J lost 4 bases, and 2 bases stayed unmatched. There are 12 residues in the CDR3. The germline CDR1 and CDR2 sequences are SQVTM and ANQGSEA. This chain's CDR3 is CSVRGDKNIQYF. The CDR3 bases are TGCAGCGTTCGGGGGGATAAAAACATTCAGTACTTC.